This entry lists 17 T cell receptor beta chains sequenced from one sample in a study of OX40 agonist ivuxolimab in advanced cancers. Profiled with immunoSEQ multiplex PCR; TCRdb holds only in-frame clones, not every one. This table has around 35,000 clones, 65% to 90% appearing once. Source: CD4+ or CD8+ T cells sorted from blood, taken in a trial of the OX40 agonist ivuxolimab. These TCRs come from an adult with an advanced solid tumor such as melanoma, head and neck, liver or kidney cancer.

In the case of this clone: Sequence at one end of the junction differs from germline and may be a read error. The CDR3 protein is CASSLGGGSTYERYF. The CDR3 DNA reads as TGCGCCAGCAGCTTGGGGGGCGGATCTACCTACGAGCGGTACTTC. V gene TRBV5-1 combines with J gene TRBJ2-7; a weak D match, TRBD1 (5 bases). This CDR3 has 15 residues. Germline V gives CDR1 SGHRS, CDR2 YFSETQ.

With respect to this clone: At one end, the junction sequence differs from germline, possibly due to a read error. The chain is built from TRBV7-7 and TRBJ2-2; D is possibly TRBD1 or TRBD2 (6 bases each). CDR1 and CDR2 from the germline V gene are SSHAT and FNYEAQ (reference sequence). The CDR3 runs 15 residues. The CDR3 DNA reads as TGTGCTAGCAGCTTAGGGGGGTGGCCCACCGGGGAGCTGTTTTTT. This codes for CASSLGGWPTGELFF. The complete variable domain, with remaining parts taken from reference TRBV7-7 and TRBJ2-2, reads GAGVSQSPRYKVTKRGQDVTLRCDPISSHATLYWYQQALGQGPEFLTYFNYEAQPDKSGLPSDRFSAERPEGSISTLTIQRTEQRDSAMYRCASSLGGWPTGELFFGEGSRLTVL.

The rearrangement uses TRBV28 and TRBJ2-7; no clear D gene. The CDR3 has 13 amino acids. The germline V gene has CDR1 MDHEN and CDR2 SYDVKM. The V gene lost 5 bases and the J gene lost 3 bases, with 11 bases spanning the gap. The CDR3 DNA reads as TGTGCCAGCAGTATGATAGACCGCTACGAGCAGTACTTC. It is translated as CASSMIDRYEQYF.

The CDR3 loop is CAWTTGAGGQPQHF. DNA for the CDR3: TGTGCCTGGACCACTGGGGCGGGTGGTCAGCCCCAGCATTTT. V gene TRBV30 combines with J gene TRBJ1-5; perhaps TRBD1 as D (5 bases). CDR3 length: 14 residues. Germline values: CDR1 GTSNPN, CDR2 SVGIG (reference sequence). V lost 4 bases to trimming and J lost 6 bases, with 16 bases between them.

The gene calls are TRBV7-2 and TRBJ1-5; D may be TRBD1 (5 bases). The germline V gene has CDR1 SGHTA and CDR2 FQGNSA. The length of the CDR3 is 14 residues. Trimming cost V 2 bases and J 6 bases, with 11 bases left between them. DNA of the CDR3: TGTGCCAGCAGCTTATGGGGGGGAGGTCAGCCCCAGCATTTT. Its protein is CASSLWGGGQPQHF.

In DNA, the CDR3 is TGTGCCAGCAGCTTGCTAGCGGGAGGAGAGACCCAGTACTTC. Protein product: CASSLLAGGETQYF. The chain links TRBV7-2 to TRBJ2-5; 11 positions agree with TRBD2. The CDR3 loop spans 14 amino acids. After removal of 3 bases from V and 4 bases from J, the junction contained 1 base not matched to a gene. Germline V gene sequence: CDR1 SGHTA, CDR2 FQGNSA.

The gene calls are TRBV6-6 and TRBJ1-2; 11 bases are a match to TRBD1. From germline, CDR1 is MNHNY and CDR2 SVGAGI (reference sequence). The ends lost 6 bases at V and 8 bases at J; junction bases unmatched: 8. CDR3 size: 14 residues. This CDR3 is CASRRTGGRGGYTF. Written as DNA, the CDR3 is TGTGCCAGCAGACGGACAGGGGGCAGAGGCGGCTACACCTTC.

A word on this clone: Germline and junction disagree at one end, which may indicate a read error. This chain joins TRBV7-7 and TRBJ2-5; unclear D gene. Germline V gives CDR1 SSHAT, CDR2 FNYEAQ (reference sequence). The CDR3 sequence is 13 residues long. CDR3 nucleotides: TGTGCTAGCAGCCCGAATCTTCAAGAGACCCAGTACTTC. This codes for CASSPNLQETQYF.

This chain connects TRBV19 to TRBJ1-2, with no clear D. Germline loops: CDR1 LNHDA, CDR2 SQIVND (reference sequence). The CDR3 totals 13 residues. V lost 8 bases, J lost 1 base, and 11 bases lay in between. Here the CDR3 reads CASATGYNYGYTF. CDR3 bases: TGTGCCAGTGCGACCGGCTATAACTATGGCTACACCTTC. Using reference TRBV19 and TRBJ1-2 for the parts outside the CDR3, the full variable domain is DGGITQSPKYLFRKEGQNVTLSCEQNLNHDAMYWYRQDPGQGLRLIYYSQIVNDFQKGDIAEGYSVSREKKESFPLTVTSAQKNPTAFYLCASATGYNYGYTFGSGTRLTVV.

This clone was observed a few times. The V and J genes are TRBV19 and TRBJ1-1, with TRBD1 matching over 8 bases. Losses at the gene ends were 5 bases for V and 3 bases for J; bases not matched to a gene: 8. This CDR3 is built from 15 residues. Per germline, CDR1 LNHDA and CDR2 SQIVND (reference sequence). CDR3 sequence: CASSVQGAEYTEAFF. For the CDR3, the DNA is TGTGCCAGTAGTGTCCAGGGGGCTGAGTACACTGAAGCTTTCTTT.

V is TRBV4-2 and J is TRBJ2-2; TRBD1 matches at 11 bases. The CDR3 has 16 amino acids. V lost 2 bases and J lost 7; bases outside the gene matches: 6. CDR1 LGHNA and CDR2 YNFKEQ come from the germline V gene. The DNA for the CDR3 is TGTGCCAGCAGCCAAATCGGACAGGGGGCTATCGGGGAGCTGTTTTTT. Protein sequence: CASSQIGQGAIGELFF.

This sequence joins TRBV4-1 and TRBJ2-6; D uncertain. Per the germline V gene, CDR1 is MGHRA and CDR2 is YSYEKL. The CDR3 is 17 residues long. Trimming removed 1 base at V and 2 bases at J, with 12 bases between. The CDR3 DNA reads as TGCGCCAGCAGCCAAGGGGCCACGGCTGCTGGGGCCAACGTCCTGACTTTC. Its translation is CASSQGATAAGANVLTF.

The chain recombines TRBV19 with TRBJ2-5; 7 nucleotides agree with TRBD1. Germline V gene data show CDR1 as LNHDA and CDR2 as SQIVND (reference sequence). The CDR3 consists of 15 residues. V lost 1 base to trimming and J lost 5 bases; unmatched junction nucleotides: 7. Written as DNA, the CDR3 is TGTGCCAGTAGTATAGGGGCAGGGGGTTTGGAGACCCAGTACTTC. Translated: CASSIGAGGLETQYF.

Here the CDR3 reads CAWSPQGPNQPQHF. The DNA of the CDR3 is TGTGCCTGGAGCCCACAGGGACCAAATCAGCCCCAGCATTTT. The chain has TRBV30 and TRBJ1-5, with D possibly TRBD1 on 6 matching bases. CDR3 length: 14 amino acids. Trimming shortened V by 3 bases and J by 4 bases, and 13 bases separated the two germline ends. The germline gives CDR1 GTSNPN, CDR2 SVGIG (reference sequence).

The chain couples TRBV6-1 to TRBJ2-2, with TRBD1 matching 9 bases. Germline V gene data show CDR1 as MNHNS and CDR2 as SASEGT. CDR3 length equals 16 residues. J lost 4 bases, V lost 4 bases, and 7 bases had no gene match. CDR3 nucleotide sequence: TGTGCCAGCAGTGGAGCCCCGGGACAGGGCACCGGGGAGCTGTTTTTT. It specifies CASSGAPGQGTGELFF.

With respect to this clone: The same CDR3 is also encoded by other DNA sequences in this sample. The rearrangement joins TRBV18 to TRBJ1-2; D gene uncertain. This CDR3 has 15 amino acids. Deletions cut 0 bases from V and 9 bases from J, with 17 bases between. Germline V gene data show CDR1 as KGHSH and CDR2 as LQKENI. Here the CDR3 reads CASSPPIIEGRSYTF. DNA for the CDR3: TGTGCCAGCTCACCACCGATCATAGAAGGGAGGAGCTACACCTTC.

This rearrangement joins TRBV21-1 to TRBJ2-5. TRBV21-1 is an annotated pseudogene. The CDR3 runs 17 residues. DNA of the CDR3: TGTGCCAGCAGCAAACCCCCCGGGCGGAATCTCCAAGAGACCCAGTACTTC. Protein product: CASSKPPGRNLQETQYF.